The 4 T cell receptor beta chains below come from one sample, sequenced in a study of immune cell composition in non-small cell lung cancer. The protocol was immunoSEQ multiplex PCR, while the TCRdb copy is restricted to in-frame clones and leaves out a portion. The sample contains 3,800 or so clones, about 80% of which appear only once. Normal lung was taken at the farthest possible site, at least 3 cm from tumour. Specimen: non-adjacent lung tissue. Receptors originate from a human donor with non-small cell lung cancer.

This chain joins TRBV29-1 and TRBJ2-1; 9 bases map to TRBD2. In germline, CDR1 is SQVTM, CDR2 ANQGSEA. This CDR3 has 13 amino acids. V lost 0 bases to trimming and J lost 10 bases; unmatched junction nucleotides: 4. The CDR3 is CSVEDRLAGEQFF. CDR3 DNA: TGCAGCGTTGAAGATCGGCTAGCGGGAGAGCAGTTCTTC.

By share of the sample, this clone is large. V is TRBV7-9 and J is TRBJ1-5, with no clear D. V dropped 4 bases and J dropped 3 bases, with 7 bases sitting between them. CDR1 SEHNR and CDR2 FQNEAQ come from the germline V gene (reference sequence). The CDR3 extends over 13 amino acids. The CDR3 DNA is TGTGCCAGCAGCTCAGGTCCCAATCAGCCCCAGCATTTT. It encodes CASSSGPNQPQHF.

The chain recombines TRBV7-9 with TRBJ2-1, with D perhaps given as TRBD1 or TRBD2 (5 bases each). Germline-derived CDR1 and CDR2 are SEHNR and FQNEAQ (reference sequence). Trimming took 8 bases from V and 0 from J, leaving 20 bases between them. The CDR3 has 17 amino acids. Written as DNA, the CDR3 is TGTGCCAGCCTACCCGCGGCGGCAGGGAGCTCCTACAATGAGCAGTTCTTC. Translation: CASLPAAAGSSYNEQFF.

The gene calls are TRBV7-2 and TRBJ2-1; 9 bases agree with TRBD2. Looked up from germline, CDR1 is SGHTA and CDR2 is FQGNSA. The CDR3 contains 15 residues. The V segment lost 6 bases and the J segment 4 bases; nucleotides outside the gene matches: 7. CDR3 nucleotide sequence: TGTGCCAGCAGATCCCGGACTAGCGTGTACAATGAGCAGTTCTTC. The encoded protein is CASRSRTSVYNEQFF. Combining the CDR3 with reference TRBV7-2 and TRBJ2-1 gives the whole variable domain GAGVSQSPSNKVTEKGKDVELRCDPISGHTALYWYRQSLGQGLEFLIYFQGNSAPDKSGLPSDRFSAERTGGSVSTLTIQRTQQEDSAVYLCASRSRTSVYNEQFFGPGTRLTVL.